This T cell receptor (beta chain) was identified in a study of shared clonotypes between healthy human individuals. CDR3 size: 15 residues. Germline V CDR1 and CDR2: MNHEY, SMNVEV (reference sequence). The ends lost 4 bases at V and 4 bases at J; junction bases unmatched: 6. Samples underwent the assay at deep level. It was across several immunoSEQ plates that each subset's genomic DNA was evenly split. This table comes from immunoSEQ multiplex PCR, and its TCRdb copy is limited to in-frame clones, with some not included. Among about 490,000 clones listed, 79% were seen once. Nashville, Tennessee was home to all donors, who were Caucasian adults.

The receptor was isolated from a woman aged 40 to 50 in good health. Some clones in this sample may be carry-over from other donors' samples. V usage is TRBV27 and J usage is TRBJ2-7; 11 positions match TRBD2. The sample taken for sequencing was PBMCs. The CDR3 loop is CASSSIAGGTYEQYF. The CDR3 DNA sequence: TGTGCCAGCAGTTCTATAGCGGGAGGGACATACGAGCAGTACTTC.